The 5 T cell receptor beta chains below were found in one sample sequenced in a study of cytomegalovirus exposure and HLA in healthy donors (dated by TCRdb to the late 2010s). Libraries were made using the immunoSEQ multiplex PCR assay. The multiplex PCR relied on a mix of 60 forward primers for TCR Vbeta segments and 13 reverse primers for TCR Jbeta segments. TCRdb took this table from immuneACCESS and kept in-frame rearrangements with V and J called. Such tables lack part of the clones; where checked against another copy, unresolved V genes explain under half of the gap, and the rest is unexplained. The table for this sample lists more than 200,000 clones; about three quarters of them were counted only once. The ten most abundant clones make up about 16% of the sample. The sequencing sample was made of PBMCs. The source is a man aged 40-50 years in good health and CMV-seronegative.

The V and J genes are TRBV10-2 and TRBJ2-5; D is ambiguous. The length of the CDR3 is 11 residues. Trimming removed 4 bases at V and 5 bases at J, with 5 bases between. Germline V gene lookup returns CDR1 WSHSY and CDR2 SAAADI. CDR3 in DNA: TGCGCCAGCAGTGCGGTGGAGACCCAGTACTTC. This gives the protein CASSAVETQYF.

The J gene is TRBJ1-5, the V gene TRBV7-9; D is unclear. The CDR3 is 14 residues long. The V and J ends lost 6 bases and 7 bases respectively, with 16 bases between them. CDR1 and CDR2 (germline): SEHNR, FQNEAQ (reference sequence). The CDR3 DNA reads TGTGCCAGCAGTCTCGGGCCAACGGGGCAGCCCCAGCATTTT. Encoded protein: CASSLGPTGQPQHF.

The rearrangement uses TRBV6-5 and TRBJ2-5; 7 bases align to TRBD2. This CDR3 has 14 amino acids. The V segment lost 3 bases and the J segment 5 bases; nucleotides outside the gene matches: 6. Germline lookup yields CDR1 MNHEY and CDR2 SVGAGI. CDR3 amino acids: CASSYISGYETQYF. The DNA of the CDR3 is TGTGCCAGCAGTTATATTAGCGGGTATGAGACCCAGTACTTC.

This clone was seen a handful of times. The genes are TRBV27 and TRBJ2-2; no reliable D call. CDR3 length equals 14 residues. Deletions cut 2 bases from V and 0 bases from J, with 4 bases between. Germline V gene lookup returns CDR1 MNHEY and CDR2 SMNVEV (reference sequence). The CDR3 spells CASSLASNTGELFF. The CDR3 coding sequence is TGTGCCAGCAGTTTAGCGTCGAACACCGGGGAGCTGTTTTTT.

The rearrangement uses TRBV19 and TRBJ1-6; 9 nucleotides agree with TRBD1. Looked up from germline, CDR1 is LNHDA and CDR2 is SQIVND (reference sequence). The CDR3 contains 16 residues. The V gene end was trimmed by 1 base and the J gene end by 7 bases; junction bases not matched to a gene: 5. Written as DNA, the CDR3 is TGTGCCAGTAGTATAGGGGACAGGGTATCCAATTCACCCCTCCACTTT. This sequence encodes CASSIGDRVSNSPLHF.